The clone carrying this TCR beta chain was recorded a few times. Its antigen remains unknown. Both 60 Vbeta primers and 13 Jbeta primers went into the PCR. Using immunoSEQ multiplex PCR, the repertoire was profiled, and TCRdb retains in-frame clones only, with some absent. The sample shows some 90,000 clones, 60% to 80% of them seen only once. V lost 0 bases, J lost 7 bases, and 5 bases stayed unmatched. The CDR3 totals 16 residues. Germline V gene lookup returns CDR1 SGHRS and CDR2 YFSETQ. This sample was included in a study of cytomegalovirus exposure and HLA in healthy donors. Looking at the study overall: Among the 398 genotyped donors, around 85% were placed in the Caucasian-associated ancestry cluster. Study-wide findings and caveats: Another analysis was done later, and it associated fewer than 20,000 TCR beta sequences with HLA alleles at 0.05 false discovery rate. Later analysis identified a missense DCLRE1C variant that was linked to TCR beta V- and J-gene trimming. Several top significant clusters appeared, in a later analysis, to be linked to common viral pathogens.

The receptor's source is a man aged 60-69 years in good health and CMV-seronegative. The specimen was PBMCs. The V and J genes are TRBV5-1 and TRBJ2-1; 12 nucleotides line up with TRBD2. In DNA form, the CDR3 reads TGCGCCAGCAGCTTGGGCCCTAGCGGGAGGGGGAATGAGCAGTTCTTC. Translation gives CASSLGPSGRGNEQFF.